This TCR beta chain was profiled in a study of cytomegalovirus exposure and HLA in healthy donors. The CDR3 runs 15 residues. The germline gives CDR1 LNHDA, CDR2 SQIVND (reference sequence). Trimming left V 1 base short and J 0 bases short, with 10 bases between. The PCR used 60 Vbeta and 13 Jbeta primers. Data came from immunoSEQ multiplex PCR; TCRdb stores just in-frame clones and leaves some out. The data show some 160,000 clones, with 75% to 85% seen just once and nearly 6.5% held by the top ten. Overall study results and limits: The study recorded 150 to 200 TCR beta chains that were cytomegalovirus-associated. Among the sequence variants, a highly shared cluster was likely an artifact of sequencing. By HLA locus, TCR association rates varied in a later analysis, with DRB1 showing the most and HLA-C the fewest. Sequencing depth across donors, presence/absence analyses assumed, was roughly uniform.

Of note for this clone: Its antigen is unidentified.

The chain employs TRBV19 and TRBJ2-7; a possible D gene is TRBD2 (5 bases). The sequenced sample consisted of PBMCs. This clonotype was obtained from a man aged 45-65 years in good health and CMV-seropositive. The chain's CDR3 is CASSIGSGSSYEQYF. The CDR3 nucleotides read TGTGCCAGTAGTATAGGGTCGGGGAGCTCCTACGAGCAGTACTTC. Variable domain in full (rest from reference TRBV19 and TRBJ2-7): DGGITQSPKYLFRKEGQNVTLSCEQNLNHDAMYWYRQDPGQGLRLIYYSQIVNDFQKGDIAEGYSVSREKKESFPLTVTSAQKNPTAFYLCASSIGSGSSYEQYFGPGTRLTVT.